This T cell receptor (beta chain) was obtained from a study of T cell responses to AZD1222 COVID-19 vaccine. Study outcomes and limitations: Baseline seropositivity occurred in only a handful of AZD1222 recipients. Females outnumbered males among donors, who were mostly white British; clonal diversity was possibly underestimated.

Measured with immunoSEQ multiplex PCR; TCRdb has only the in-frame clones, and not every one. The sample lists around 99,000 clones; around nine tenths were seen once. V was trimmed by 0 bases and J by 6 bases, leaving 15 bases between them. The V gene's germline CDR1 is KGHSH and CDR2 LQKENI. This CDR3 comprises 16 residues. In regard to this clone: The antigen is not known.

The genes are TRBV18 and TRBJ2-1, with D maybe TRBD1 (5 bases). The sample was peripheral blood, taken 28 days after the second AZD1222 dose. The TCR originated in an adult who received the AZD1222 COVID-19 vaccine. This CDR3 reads CASSPPNAGLLNEQFF. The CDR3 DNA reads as TGTGCCAGCTCACCACCGAACGCAGGGTTGCTCAATGAGCAGTTCTTC.